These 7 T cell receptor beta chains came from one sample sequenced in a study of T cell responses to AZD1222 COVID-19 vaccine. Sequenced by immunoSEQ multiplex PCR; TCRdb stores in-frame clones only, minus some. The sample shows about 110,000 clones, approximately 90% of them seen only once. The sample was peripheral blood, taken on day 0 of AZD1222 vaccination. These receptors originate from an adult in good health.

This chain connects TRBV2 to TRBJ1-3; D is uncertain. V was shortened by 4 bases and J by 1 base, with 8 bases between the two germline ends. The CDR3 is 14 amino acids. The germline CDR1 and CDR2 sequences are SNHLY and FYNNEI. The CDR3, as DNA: TGTGCCAGCAGTGCAGAGGTATCTGGAAACACCATATATTTT. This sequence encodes CASSAEVSGNTIYF.

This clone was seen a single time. The CDR3 DNA sequence: TGTGCCAGCAGGAGGGGGGTCAATCAGCCCCAGCATTTT. Its translation is CASRRGVNQPQHF. The chain is built from TRBV7-9 and TRBJ1-5; D is possibly TRBD1 (6 bases). V lost 6 bases to trimming and J lost 3 bases, with 9 bases between them. The germline V gene has CDR1 SEHNR and CDR2 FQNEAQ (reference sequence). The CDR3 length is 13 residues.

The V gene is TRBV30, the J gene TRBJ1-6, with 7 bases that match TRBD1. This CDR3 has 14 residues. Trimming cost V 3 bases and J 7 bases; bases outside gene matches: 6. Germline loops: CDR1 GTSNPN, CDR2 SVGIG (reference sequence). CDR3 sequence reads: CAWSEGTANSPLHF. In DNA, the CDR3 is TGTGCCTGGAGCGAAGGGACAGCGAATTCACCCCTCCACTTT.

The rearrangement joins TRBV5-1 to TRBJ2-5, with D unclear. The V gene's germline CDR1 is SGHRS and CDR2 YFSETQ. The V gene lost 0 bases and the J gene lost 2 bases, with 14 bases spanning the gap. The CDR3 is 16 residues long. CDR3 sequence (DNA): TGCGCCAGCAGCTTGGTTGGTGGAGATCCTCAAGAGACCCAGTACTTC. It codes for CASSLVGGDPQETQYF.

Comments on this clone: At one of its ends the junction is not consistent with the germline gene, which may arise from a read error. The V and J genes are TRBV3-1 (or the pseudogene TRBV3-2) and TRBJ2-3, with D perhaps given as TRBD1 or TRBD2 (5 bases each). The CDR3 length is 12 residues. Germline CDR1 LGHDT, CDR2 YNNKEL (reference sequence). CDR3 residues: CASSARDRISVF. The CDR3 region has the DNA TGTGCCAGCAGCGCTCGGGACCGTATCAGCGTTTTT.

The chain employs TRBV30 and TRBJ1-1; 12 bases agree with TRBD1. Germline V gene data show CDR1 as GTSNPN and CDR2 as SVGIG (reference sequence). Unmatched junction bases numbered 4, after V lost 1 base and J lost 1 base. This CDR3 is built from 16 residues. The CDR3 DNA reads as TGTGCCTGGAGTGAGGGACAGGGGGCCTGGAACACTGAAGCTTTCTTT. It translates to CAWSEGQGAWNTEAFF.

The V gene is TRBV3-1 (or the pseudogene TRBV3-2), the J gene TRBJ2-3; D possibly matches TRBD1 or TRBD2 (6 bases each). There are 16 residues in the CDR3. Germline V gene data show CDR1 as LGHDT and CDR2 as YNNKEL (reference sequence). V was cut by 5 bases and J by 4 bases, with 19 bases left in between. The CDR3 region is CASSGVMIRGADTQYF. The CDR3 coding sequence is TGTGCCAGCAGCGGCGTAATGATTAGGGGGGCAGATACGCAGTATTTT.